This T cell receptor beta chain was observed in a study of radiotherapy plus CTLA-4 blockade in lung cancer. Study observations and caveats: Clones derived from tumor TCRs expanded in blood after radiotherapy plus ipilimumab.

The CDR3 is 12 amino acids. The trim removed 8 bases at V and 1 base at J, leaving 2 bases unmatched. Germline V gene sequence: CDR1 MDHEN, CDR2 SYDVKM. Sequencing used immunoSEQ multiplex PCR; TCRdb keeps in-frame clones, though not all of them. The data contain 90,000 or so clones, around 88% of them singletons. This clone has only one observation. What it binds is unknown. The TCR was taken from a human donor with non-small cell lung cancer who had a partial response to radiotherapy plus ipilimumab. The genes are TRBV28 and TRBJ2-7, with TRBD2 matching over 7 bases. The sequenced sample was peripheral blood, obtained from a patient treated with radiotherapy plus ipilimumab. The CDR3 nucleotides are TGTGCCAGCGGGCGGGGGTCCTACGAGCAGTACGTC. Translating it yields CASGRGSYEQYV.